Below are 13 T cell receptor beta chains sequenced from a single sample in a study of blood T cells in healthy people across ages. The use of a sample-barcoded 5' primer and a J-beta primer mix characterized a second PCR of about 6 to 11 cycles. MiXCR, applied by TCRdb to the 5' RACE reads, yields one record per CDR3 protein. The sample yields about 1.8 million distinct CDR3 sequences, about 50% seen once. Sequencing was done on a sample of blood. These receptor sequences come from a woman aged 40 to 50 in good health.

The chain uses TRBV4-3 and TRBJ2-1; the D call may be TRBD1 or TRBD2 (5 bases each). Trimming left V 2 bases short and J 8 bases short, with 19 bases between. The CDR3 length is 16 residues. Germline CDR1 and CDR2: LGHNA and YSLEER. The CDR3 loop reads CASSQSSGTNPHEQFF. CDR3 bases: TGCGCCAGCAGCCAATCCTCCGGGACCAACCCGCATGAGCAGTTCTTC.

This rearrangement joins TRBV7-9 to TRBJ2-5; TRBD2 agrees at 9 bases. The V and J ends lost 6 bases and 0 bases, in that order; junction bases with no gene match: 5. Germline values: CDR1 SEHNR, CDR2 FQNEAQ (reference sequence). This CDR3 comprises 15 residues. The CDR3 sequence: CASSKAGGYQETQYF. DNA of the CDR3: TGTGCCAGCAGTAAGGCGGGGGGGTACCAAGAGACCCAGTACTTC.

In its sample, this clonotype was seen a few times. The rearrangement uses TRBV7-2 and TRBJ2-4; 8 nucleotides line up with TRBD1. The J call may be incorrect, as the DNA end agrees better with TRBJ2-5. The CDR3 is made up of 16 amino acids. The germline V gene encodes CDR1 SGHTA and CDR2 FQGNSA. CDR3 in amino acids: CASSLAQAGGGETQYF. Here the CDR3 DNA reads TGTGCCAGCAGCTTAGCGCAGGCAGGGGGCGGCGAGACCCAGTACTTC.

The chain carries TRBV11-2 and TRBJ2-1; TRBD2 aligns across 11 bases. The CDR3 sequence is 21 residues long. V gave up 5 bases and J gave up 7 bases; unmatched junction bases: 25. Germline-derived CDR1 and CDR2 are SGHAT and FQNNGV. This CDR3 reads CASSITLAASGGQDGRNEQFF. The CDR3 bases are TGTGCCAGCAGCATAACTTTAGCGGCTAGCGGGGGGCAGGATGGAAGGAATGAGCAGTTCTTC.

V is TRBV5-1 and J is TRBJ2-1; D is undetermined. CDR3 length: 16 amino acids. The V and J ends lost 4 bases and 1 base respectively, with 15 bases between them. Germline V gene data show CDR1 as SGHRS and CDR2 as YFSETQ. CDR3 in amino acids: CASSPLTVGSYNEQFF. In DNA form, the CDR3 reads TGCGCCAGCAGCCCACTGACCGTGGGATCCTACAATGAGCAGTTCTTC.

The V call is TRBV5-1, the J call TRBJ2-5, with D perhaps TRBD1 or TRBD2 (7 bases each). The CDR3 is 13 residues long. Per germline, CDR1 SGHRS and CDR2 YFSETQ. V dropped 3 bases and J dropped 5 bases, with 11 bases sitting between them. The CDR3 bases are TGCGCCAGCAGCTGGGAGGGGGCGGAGACCCAGTACTTC. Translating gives CASSWEGAETQYF.

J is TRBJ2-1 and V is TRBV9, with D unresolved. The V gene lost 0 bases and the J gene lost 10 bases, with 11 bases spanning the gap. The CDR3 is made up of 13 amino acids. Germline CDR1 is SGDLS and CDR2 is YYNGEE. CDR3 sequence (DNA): TGTGCCAGCAGCGTAGGCAGATTTGGCGAGCAGTTCTTC. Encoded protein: CASSVGRFGEQFF. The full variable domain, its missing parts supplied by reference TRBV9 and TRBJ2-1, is DSGVTQTPKHLITATGQRVTLRCSPRSGDLSVYWYQQSLDQGLQFLIQYYNGEERAKGNILERFSAQQFPDLHSELNLSSLELGDSALYFCASSVGRFGEQFFGPGTRLTVL.

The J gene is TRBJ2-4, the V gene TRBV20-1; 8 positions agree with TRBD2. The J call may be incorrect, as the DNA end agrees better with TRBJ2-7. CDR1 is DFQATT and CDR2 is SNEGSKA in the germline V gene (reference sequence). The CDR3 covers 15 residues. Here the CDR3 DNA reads TGCAGTGCTCTCCGGCCGGGCGGGGGGTCGTACGAGCAGTACTTC. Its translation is CSALRPGGGSYEQYF.

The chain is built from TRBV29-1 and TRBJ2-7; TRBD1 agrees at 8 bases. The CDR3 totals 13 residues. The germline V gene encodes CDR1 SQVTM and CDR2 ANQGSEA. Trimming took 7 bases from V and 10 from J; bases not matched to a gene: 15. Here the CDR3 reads CSAEDRAKMAQYF. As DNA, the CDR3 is TGCAGCGCTGAGGACAGGGCCAAGATGGCCCAGTACTTC.

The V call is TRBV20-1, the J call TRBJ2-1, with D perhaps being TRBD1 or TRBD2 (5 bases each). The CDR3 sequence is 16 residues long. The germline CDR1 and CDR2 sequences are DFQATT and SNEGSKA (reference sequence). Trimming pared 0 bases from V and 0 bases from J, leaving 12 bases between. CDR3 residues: CSARDGGPYSYNEQFF. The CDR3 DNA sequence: TGCAGTGCTAGAGATGGGGGTCCCTACTCCTACAATGAGCAGTTCTTC.

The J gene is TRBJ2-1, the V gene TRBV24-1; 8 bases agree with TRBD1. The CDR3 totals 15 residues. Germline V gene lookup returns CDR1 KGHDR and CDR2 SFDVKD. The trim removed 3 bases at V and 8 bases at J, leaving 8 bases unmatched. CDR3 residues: CATSDPGQEVDEQFF. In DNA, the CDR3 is TGTGCCACCAGTGATCCGGGACAGGAAGTCGATGAGCAGTTCTTC.

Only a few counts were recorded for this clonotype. The CDR3 DNA follows: TGTGCCACCAGCACTGCCCCGGGACAGGGGTGGGGCTACACCTTC. It translates to CATSTAPGQGWGYTF. The chain joins TRBV15 to TRBJ1-2; 10 positions agree with TRBD1. This CDR3 contains 15 residues. The germline V gene has CDR1 LNHNV and CDR2 YYDKDF (reference sequence). Unmatched junction bases numbered 10, after V lost 4 bases and J lost 8 bases.

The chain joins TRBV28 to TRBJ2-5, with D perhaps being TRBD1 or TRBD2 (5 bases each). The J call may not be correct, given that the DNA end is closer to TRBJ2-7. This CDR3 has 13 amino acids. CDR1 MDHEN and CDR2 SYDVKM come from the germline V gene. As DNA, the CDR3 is TGTGCCAGCATCACTCGGGGCACCTCCGAGCAGTACTTC. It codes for CASITRGTSEQYF.